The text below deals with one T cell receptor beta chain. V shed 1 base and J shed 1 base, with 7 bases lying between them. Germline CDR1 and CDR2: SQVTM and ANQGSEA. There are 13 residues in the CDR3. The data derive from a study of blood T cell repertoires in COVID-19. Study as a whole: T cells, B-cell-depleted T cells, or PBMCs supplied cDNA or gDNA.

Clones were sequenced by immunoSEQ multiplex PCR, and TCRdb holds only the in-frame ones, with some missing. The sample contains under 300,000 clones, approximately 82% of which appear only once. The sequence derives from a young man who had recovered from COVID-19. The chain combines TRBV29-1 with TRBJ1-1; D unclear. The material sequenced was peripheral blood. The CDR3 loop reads CSVEGQKNTEAFF. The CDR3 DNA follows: TGCAGCGTTGAAGGACAAAAGAACACTGAAGCTTTCTTT. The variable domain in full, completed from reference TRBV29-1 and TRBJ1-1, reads SAVISQKPSRDICQRGTSLTIQCQVDSQVTMMFWYRQQPGQSLTLIATANQGSEATYESGFVIDKFPISRPNLTFSTLTVSNMSPEDSSIYLCSVEGQKNTEAFFGQGTRLTVV.